One and the same sample provided the 20 T cell receptor beta chains below, sequenced in a study of blood T cell repertoires in COVID-19. Only in-frame clones appear in the TCRdb table, and some are missing; sequencing was by immunoSEQ multiplex PCR. The table shows under 25,000 clones, with just over 85% occurring only once. Sequenced: peripheral blood. These receptors originate from a man between 65 and 80 years old in a cohort sampled during active COVID-19.

The CDR3 region is CASSLTSGRGDTQYF. In DNA, the CDR3 is TGTGCCAGCAGTTTGACTAGCGGGAGAGGTGATACGCAGTATTTT. The chain carries TRBV6-5 and TRBJ2-3, with 12 bases lining up with TRBD2. Germline lookup yields CDR1 MNHEY and CDR2 SVGAGI. This CDR3 is 15 amino acids long. V lost 4 bases, J lost 6 bases, and 5 bases stayed unmatched.

This clone was seen once. The chain couples TRBV18 to TRBJ1-6; 9 nucleotides line up with TRBD1. The germline V gene encodes CDR1 KGHSH and CDR2 LQKENI. The J segment lost 7 bases and the V segment lost 4 bases, leaving 5 bases of the junction unmatched. The CDR3 length is 15 residues. CDR3 sequence reads: CASSLGQGWNSPLHF. The DNA of the CDR3 is TGTGCCAGCTCACTCGGACAGGGGTGGAATTCACCCCTCCACTTT.

The chain links TRBV19 to TRBJ1-1, with 10 bases lining up with TRBD1. CDR1 is LNHDA, CDR2 SQIVND, per germline (reference sequence). The junction had 3 bases not matched to a gene; V was cut back by 1 base and J by 4 bases. This CDR3 spans 15 amino acids. CDR3 region: CASSIGGQGSTEAFF. The CDR3, as DNA: TGTGCCAGTAGTATAGGGGGACAGGGGAGCACTGAAGCTTTCTTT.

V usage is TRBV7-3 and J usage is TRBJ2-2; 8 bases line up with TRBD1. CDR3 size: 15 residues. J lost 2 bases, V lost 4 bases, and 3 bases had no gene match. CDR1 is SGHTA, CDR2 FQGTGA, per germline. The CDR3 DNA is TGTGCCAGCAGCTCGACAGGGGCAAACACCGGGGAGCTGTTTTTT. It yields the protein CASSSTGANTGELFF.

This clone occurred once. CDR3 amino acids: CASSRGQGNRGTEAFF. The CDR3 nucleotides read TGCGCCAGCAGCAGGGGACAGGGGAATAGGGGGACTGAAGCTTTCTTT. The chain has TRBV5-1 and TRBJ1-1; 10 positions match TRBD1. V was pared by 4 bases and J by 5 bases, with 11 bases of the junction left unmatched. Germline lookup yields CDR1 SGHRS and CDR2 YFSETQ. This CDR3 spans 16 amino acids.

The rearrangement uses TRBV19 and TRBJ1-5; 8 bases align to TRBD1. J gave up 6 bases and V 7 bases, and 11 bases lay outside the gene matches. The length of the CDR3 is 15 residues. The germline V gene encodes CDR1 LNHDA and CDR2 SQIVND (reference sequence). The CDR3, as DNA: TGTGCCAGTACCGACCGGGCAGGGGGCCGTCAGCCCCAGCATTTT. It encodes CASTDRAGGRQPQHF.

This chain uses TRBV3-1 (or the pseudogene TRBV3-2) with TRBJ1-3, with D hard to call. CDR1 and CDR2 (germline): LGHDT, YNNKEL (reference sequence). V was pared by 1 base and J by 1 base, with 17 bases between. The CDR3 is 18 amino acids. The CDR3 protein is CASSQARIRSRSGNTIYF. The CDR3, as DNA: TGTGCCAGCAGCCAAGCCAGGATTCGGTCCAGGTCTGGAAACACCATATATTTT.

This chain joins TRBV24-1 and TRBJ2-5; 11 bases are a match to TRBD1. Germline V lookup: CDR1 KGHDR, CDR2 SFDVKD. The CDR3 loop spans 17 amino acids. V lost 3 bases and J lost 2; bases outside the gene matches: 7. The CDR3 region is CATSDPGTGGPQETQYF. CDR3 in DNA: TGTGCCACCAGTGATCCTGGGACAGGGGGTCCTCAAGAGACCCAGTACTTC.

The V and J genes are TRBV6-5 and TRBJ1-2; D remains ambiguous. Deletions cut 0 bases from V and 6 bases from J, with 8 bases between. The CDR3 spans 13 residues. CDR1 is MNHEY and CDR2 is SVGAGI in the germline V gene. The CDR3 DNA follows: TGTGCCAGCAGTTACTCTTGGGCCCATGGCTACACCTTC. Protein product: CASSYSWAHGYTF.

The CDR3 DNA is TGCAGTGCTAGGGTCCAGAATGAGCAGTTCTTC. Translation: CSARVQNEQFF. This rearrangement joins TRBV20-1 to TRBJ2-1; the D is unclear. V was pared by 3 bases and J by 7 bases, with 7 bases between. The V gene's germline CDR1 is DFQATT and CDR2 SNEGSKA (reference sequence). The CDR3 has 11 amino acids.

V usage is TRBV7-3 and J usage is TRBJ2-2; TRBD2 matches 8 bases. The CDR3 runs to 16 residues. CDR1 is SGHTA and CDR2 is FQGTGA in the germline V gene. V dropped 3 bases and J dropped 2; count of bases not matched to a gene: 5. CDR3: CASSLAGTRNTGELFF. The DNA of the CDR3 is TGTGCCAGCAGCTTGGCCGGGACTAGAAACACCGGGGAGCTGTTTTTT. The entire variable domain, with the rest obtained from reference TRBV7-3 and TRBJ2-2, is as follows: GAGVSQTPSNKVTEKGKYVELRCDPISGHTALYWYRQSLGQGPEFLIYFQGTGAADDSGLPNDRFFAVRPEGSVSTLKIQRTERGDSAVYLCASSLAGTRNTGELFFGEGSRLTVL.

This clone was recorded only once. In nucleotides, the CDR3 is TGTGCCAGCGAAACTTTACTTAGGGGCAGCGATACGCAGTATTTT. It specifies CASETLLRGSDTQYF. The chain has TRBV7-9 and TRBJ2-3; D possibly corresponds to TRBD1 (5 bases). CDR1 is SEHNR, CDR2 FQNEAQ, per germline (reference sequence). V lost 8 bases, J lost 6 bases, and 21 bases lay in between. The length of the CDR3 is 15 residues.

J is TRBJ2-7 and V is TRBV5-1; no clear D gene. CDR1 SGHRS and CDR2 YFSETQ come from the germline V gene. The CDR3 length is 11 residues. V was shortened by 4 bases and J by 3 bases, with 5 bases between the two germline ends. CDR3 sequence reads: CASSQFYEQYF. The CDR3 DNA reads as TGCGCCAGCAGCCAATTCTACGAGCAGTACTTC.

The table lists this clone with a few counts. This chain links TRBV7-3 with TRBJ1-1, with 8 bases that match TRBD1. The CDR3 extends over 16 amino acids. The V segment lost 1 base and the J segment 2 bases; nucleotides outside the gene matches: 6. Per the germline V gene, CDR1 is SGHTA and CDR2 is FQGTGA. CDR3: CASSLMARGPNTEAFF. The CDR3 nucleotides read TGTGCCAGCAGCTTAATGGCCAGGGGGCCCAACACTGAAGCTTTCTTT.

This chain links TRBV7-9 with TRBJ2-7; D possibly corresponds to TRBD1 (5 bases). V shed 5 bases and J shed 4 bases, with 15 bases lying between them. CDR1 is SEHNR, CDR2 FQNEAQ, per germline (reference sequence). The CDR3 sequence is 14 residues long. The CDR3 DNA reads TGTGCCAGCAGCAAGGGGCGGTTGGAATACGAGCAGTACTTC. Residues: CASSKGRLEYEQYF.

The genes are TRBV7-8 and TRBJ2-7; D possibly corresponds to TRBD1 (6 bases). Germline V gene sequence: CDR1 SGHVS, CDR2 FQNEAQ. V dropped 5 bases and J dropped 5 bases, with 19 bases sitting between them. CDR3 length equals 15 residues. The CDR3 reads CASSLRTQGAHEQYF. Here the CDR3 DNA reads TGTGCCAGCAGCCTACGTACACAGGGTGCCCACGAGCAGTACTTC.

The gene calls are TRBV9 and TRBJ2-1, with TRBD1 matching 8 bases. This CDR3 comprises 17 residues. J lost 1 base, V lost 1 base, and 7 bases had no gene match. Germline-derived CDR1 and CDR2 are SGDLS and YYNGEE. In DNA, the CDR3 is TGTGCCAGCAGCGTATCTGGACAGGGTTTATCCTACAATGAGCAGTTCTTC. This sequence encodes CASSVSGQGLSYNEQFF.

The chain uses TRBV7-9 and TRBJ1-1, with 7 bases aligning to TRBD1. Germline lookup yields CDR1 SEHNR and CDR2 FQNEAQ (reference sequence). The CDR3 length is 14 residues. Unmatched junction bases numbered 9, after V lost 6 bases and J lost 5 bases. The CDR3 is CASSTGASGTEAFF. The CDR3 bases are TGTGCCAGCAGTACAGGGGCTTCGGGTACTGAAGCTTTCTTT.

CDR3 bases: TGTGCCAGCAGCTTGGGACTACTGGGTAGCACAGATACGCAGTATTTT. Protein: CASSLGLLGSTDTQYF. This chain joins TRBV7-2 and TRBJ2-3; TRBD2 matches at 7 bases. This CDR3 contains 16 residues. J gave up 0 bases and V 3 bases, and 6 bases lay outside the gene matches. Germline V gene lookup returns CDR1 SGHTA and CDR2 FQGNSA.

The chain links TRBV6-1 to TRBJ2-3; tentatively, D is TRBD2 (7 bases). Per germline, CDR1 MNHNS and CDR2 SASEGT. CDR3 size: 16 residues. The V end was cut by 2 bases, the J end by 0 bases, with 12 bases between. In nucleotides, the CDR3 is TGTGCCAGCAGTGAACGGGGGGCTACTAGCACAGATACGCAGTATTTT. Translated, it gives CASSERGATSTDTQYF.